This entry concerns a single T cell receptor beta chain. Its antigen target is currently unknown. Base qualities were left out, and no much larger clone turns up one base away. This sample was included in a study of early T cells in non-severe SARS-CoV-2 infection (dated by TCRdb to the early 2020s). Describing the broader study: Because TCR sequencing was done on bulk RNA from unsorted whole blood, the alpha and beta chains could not be paired.

V is pared back by 0 bases and J by 5 bases, with 8 bases lying between the germline termini. The CDR3 starts with the cysteine, ends with the phenylalanine, and has 14 residues. The DNA shown is the 42-base CDR3, in frame from base 1. The germline V gene supplies CDR1 SGHRS and CDR2 YFSETQ. This was a case-control study nested in a cohort of healthcare workers in London, UK, who had nasopharyngeal swab PCR tests and blood samples taken every week. Healthcare workers were recruited during the week of the UK lockdown, between 23 and 31 March 2020, and followed weekly for up to 16 weeks. The library was built by means of 5' RACE. Data came from a NextSeq 500. Unique molecular identifiers were attached to individual cDNA molecules in the TCR library protocol so that sequencing error and PCR bias could be corrected. TCR alpha and beta chains were both sequenced, and the abundances of alpha and beta sequences in each sample were closely correlated with each other. The original pipeline was this. Decombinator V4 was used to annotate the V gene, J gene and CDR3 of the TCR sequences. TCRs were defined as expanded if a significant change between any two time points was detected under a Poisson model with p below 0.0001. TCR abundances were normalised to the total number of TCRs sequenced per sample and expressed as counts per million. MAIT TCRs were defined by TRAV1-2 paired with TRAJ12, TRAJ20 or TRAJ33, and iNKT TCRs by TRAV10 paired with TRAJ18. VDJdb, accessed on 1 November 2021, was searched for TCRs annotated for CMV, EBV and SARS-CoV-2, and TCRs annotated for more than one antigen were excluded. The raw public reads went through TCRdb reprocessing: fastp at Q25, MiXCR clone calling, in-frame beta chains kept. Rows are unified per CDR3 protein, each entry keeping the most common DNA and genes. Clone size and V and J calls follow TCRdb, not the original study. The sample table lists about 83,000 distinct CDR3 sequences, roughly a tenth of them with a count of one. The ten largest clones add up to over 7% of the sample.

Overall study outcomes, separate from this receptor: Matching against VDJdb was skewed toward anti-spike CD8 responses, likely underestimated virus-specific expansions, and missed private and CD4 specificities.

This receptor was taken from an adult who was a healthcare worker with PCR-confirmed SARS-CoV-2 infection or an uninfected control (not recorded which). This chain is built from TRBV5-1 and TRBJ1-4; too little of a D gene remains to name it. The sequencing here drew on whole blood, taken at baseline. The sequenced DNA is TGCGCCAGCAGCTTGGGAGGTGGAAATGAAAAACTGTTTTTT. Translated, this is CASSLGGGNEKLFF.